Sequencing of this T cell receptor beta chain was carried out in a study of T cells in Graves' hyperthyroidism and ophthalmopathy. Whole-study context: Any treatment followed the collection of peripheral blood at initial diagnosis.

TCR beta CDR3 regions were amplified from RNA. The HTBI primer set drove a first-round RT-PCR of the TCR CDR3. MiXCR, applied by TCRdb to the multiplex PCR reads, yields one record per CDR3 protein. The sample holds about 480,000 distinct CDR3 sequences, about 20% seen once. Uncontrolled infection, other autoimmune disease, pregnancy and lactation each barred patients from inclusion. The CDR3 is 16 amino acids. V shed 0 bases and J 7 bases; nucleotides not matched to a gene: 15. The V gene's germline CDR1 is DFQATT and CDR2 SNEGSKA (reference sequence). Study observations and caveats: In simple terms, a model built on 13 V-J features told ophthalmopathy apart from stable hyperthyroidism. Most clonotypes that expanded in the thyroid above 0.001 also showed up in blood.

Remarks on this clonotype: Antigen: not known.

This sequence was found in a woman between 65 and 79 years old with Graves' ophthalmopathy. The sample was blood. This rearrangement joins TRBV20-1 to TRBJ2-7; TRBD2 matches 7 bases. This CDR3 is CSARDKGRGRVGEQYF. The CDR3 coding sequence is TGCAGTGCTAGAGATAAGGGCCGCGGGAGAGTGGGAGAGCAGTACTTC.